These 20 T cell receptor beta chains originate from one sample sequenced in a study of T cells of healthy individuals (dated by TCRdb to the late 2010s). The library was prepared using 5' RACE. This sample was sequenced with an Illumina MiSeq. The public reads were reprocessed in TCRdb via fastp at Q25 and MiXCR, keeping in-frame beta chains. Each CDR3 protein gets just one entry, which takes the most common genes and DNA from the rows behind it. The sample has 40,000 to 60,000 distinct CDR3 sequences on record, roughly 14% of them singletons. The ten largest make up roughly 15% of the sample. Source of these receptors: a human donor in good health.

This clonotype showed up just a few times. The V gene is TRBV5-1, the J gene TRBJ1-1; D is ambiguous. There are 16 residues in the CDR3. Germline V lookup: CDR1 SGHRS, CDR2 YFSETQ. The V end was cut by 4 bases, the J end by 2 bases, with 18 bases between. CDR3 sequence (DNA): TGCGCCAGCAGCCCGGTCTCCCGAGGGTTTAACACTGAAGCTTTCTTT. Its protein product is CASSPVSRGFNTEAFF.

In its sample, this clonotype was seen a few times. The chain joins TRBV5-6 to TRBJ1-1; 9 bases align to TRBD1. Germline V gene data show CDR1 as SGHDT and CDR2 as YYEEEE. This CDR3 region has 16 residues. The trim removed 1 base at V and 10 bases at J, leaving 14 bases unmatched. The CDR3 here is CASSLSGTGIWDGAFF. The CDR3 DNA reads TGTGCCAGCAGCTTGTCTGGGACAGGGATTTGGGATGGAGCTTTCTTT.

This clonotype was observed many times. This chain uses TRBV6-5 with TRBJ1-2; D unclear. Germline V CDR1 and CDR2: MNHEY, SVGAGI. Trimming took off 8 bases at V and 5 bases at J, with 15 bases between the two ends. This CDR3 region has 13 residues. In DNA, the CDR3 is TGTGCCAGCCGCCCTTTTGGCGGGTATGGCTACACCTTC. Its translation: CASRPFGGYGYTF.

In its sample, this clonotype was seen many times. The CDR3, as DNA: TGTGCCAGCAGTGAAAGGCAGGTAAAAAAGCCTAGCAATCAGCCCCAGCATTTT. This sequence encodes CASSERQVKKPSNQPQHF. The chain joins TRBV25-1 to TRBJ1-5; D unclear. There are 18 residues in the CDR3. CDR1 MGHDK and CDR2 SYGVNS come from the germline V gene. V lost 2 bases to trimming and J lost 0 bases, with 17 bases between them.

V gene TRBV2 combines with J gene TRBJ2-5; TRBD2 agrees at 9 bases. This CDR3 is 15 amino acids long. J gave up 1 base and V 9 bases, and 9 bases lay outside the gene matches. Germline CDR1 and CDR2: SNHLY and FYNNEI. For the CDR3, the DNA is TGTGCCAGTATTGAAGGGGGACTAGCCCAAGAGACCCAGTACTTC. Translation gives CASIEGGLAQETQYF. The full variable domain, completed using reference TRBV2 and TRBJ2-5, is EPEVTQTPSHQVTQMGQEVILRCVPISNHLYFYWYRQILGQKVEFLVSFYNNEISEKSEIFDDQFSVERPDGSNFTLKIRSTKLEDSAMYFCASIEGGLAQETQYFGPGTRLLVL.

The gene calls are TRBV5-4 and TRBJ2-2; no firm D call. Germline CDR1 SGHNT, CDR2 YYREEE (reference sequence). The V and J ends lost 0 bases and 5 bases respectively, with 11 bases between them. CDR3 length: 15 amino acids. CDR3 loop: CASSLETVTTGELFF. The CDR3 region has the DNA TGTGCCAGCAGCTTGGAGACGGTAACGACCGGGGAGCTGTTTTTT.

In this sample, this clonotype turned up many times. This chain joins TRBV2 and TRBJ2-1, with D perhaps matching TRBD1 (6 bases). Trimming took off 5 bases at V and 5 bases at J, with 13 bases between the two ends. The CDR3 covers 14 residues. Germline CDR1 is SNHLY and CDR2 is FYNNEI. CDR3 DNA: TGTGCCAGCAGTTACGACAGGAACAACAATGAGCAGTTCTTC. Translating it yields CASSYDRNNNEQFF.

The V call is TRBV2, the J call TRBJ2-2; 9 nucleotides agree with TRBD1. The CDR3 length is 15 residues. CDR1 and CDR2 (germline): SNHLY, FYNNEI. With V trimmed by 6 bases and J by 4 bases, 6 bases remained unmatched. The CDR3 region has the DNA TGTGCCAGCAGCGGACAGGGGATCGGCACCGGGGAGCTGTTTTTT. This translates into CASSGQGIGTGELFF. Full variable domain (remainder filled in from reference TRBV2 and TRBJ2-2): EPEVTQTPSHQVTQMGQEVILRCVPISNHLYFYWYRQILGQKVEFLVSFYNNEISEKSEIFDDQFSVERPDGSNFTLKIRSTKLEDSAMYFCASSGQGIGTGELFFGEGSRLTVL.

This clonotype has ten or more counts. The chain uses TRBV7-2 and TRBJ1-5; D is possibly TRBD1 (5 bases). CDR3 size: 15 residues. Trimming shortened V by 0 bases and J by 5 bases, and 11 bases separated the two germline ends. Germline assignment: CDR1 SGHTA and CDR2 FQGNSA. As DNA, the CDR3 is TGTGCCAGCAGCTTAGCACGGGGGTTAGATCAGCCCCAGCATTTT. This gives the protein CASSLARGLDQPQHF.

The genes are TRBV6-2 or TRBV6-3 and TRBJ2-5; weak D call: TRBD1 (6 bases). Germline values: CDR1 MNHEY, CDR2 SVGEGT. V lost 8 bases and J lost 5, with 18 bases in between. The CDR3 extends over 14 amino acids. The CDR3 sequence is CASYRGQGMETQYF. DNA of the CDR3: TGTGCCAGCTACCGTGGGCAGGGGATGGAGACCCAGTACTTC.

Only a few counts were recorded for this clonotype. The chain combines TRBV23-1 with TRBJ2-1; 10 nucleotides agree with TRBD1. TRBV23-1 is noted as an ORF with a role that remains uncertain. The J segment lost 6 bases and the V segment lost 5 bases, leaving 13 bases of the junction unmatched. This CDR3 region has 17 residues. CDR3 amino acids: CASSDRDPGQGCNEQFF. For the CDR3, the DNA is TGCGCCAGCAGTGATCGGGACCCGGGACAGGGGTGCAATGAGCAGTTCTTC.

This chain links TRBV18 with TRBJ2-7; D is possibly TRBD1 or TRBD2 (5 bases each). Deletions cut 6 bases from V and 0 bases from J, with 18 bases between. The CDR3 consists of 16 residues. Germline V gene data show CDR1 as KGHSH and CDR2 as LQKENI. CDR3 nucleotides: TGTGCCAGCTCTCAAACCCGGACAAGCGGCTCCTACGAGCAGTACTTC. Residues: CASSQTRTSGSYEQYF.

This chain uses TRBV5-1 with TRBJ2-2; possibly TRBD2 for D (6 bases). This CDR3 has 15 amino acids. Between the trimmed V and J ends, which lost 3 bases and 4 bases, there was a span of 13 bases. CDR1 and CDR2 (germline): SGHRS, YFSETQ. The CDR3 region is CASSWATGSTGELFF. The CDR3 DNA follows: TGCGCCAGCAGCTGGGCCACCGGGAGCACCGGGGAGCTGTTTTTT. Full variable domain (missing parts from reference TRBV5-1 and TRBJ2-2): KAGVTQTPRYLIKTRGQQVTLSCSPISGHRSVSWYQQTPGQGLQFLFEYFSETQRNKGNFPGRFSGRQFSNSRSEMNVSTLELGDSALYLCASSWATGSTGELFFGEGSRLTVL.

A note on this clonotype: At one end the junction does not follow the germline gene, possibly because of a read error. The chain combines TRBV7-2 with TRBJ2-5; 12 bases line up with TRBD2. CDR3 size: 16 residues. Per the germline V gene, CDR1 is SGHTA and CDR2 is FQGNSA. The CDR3 protein is CASSEKLAGGQKTQYF. The CDR3 nucleotides are TGTGCCAGCAGCGAAAAACTAGCGGGGGGCCAAAAGACCCAGTACTTC.

The rearrangement uses TRBV6-5 and TRBJ2-3; TRBD1 or TRBD2 may be the D gene (5 bases each). Trimming took off 6 bases at V and 2 bases at J, with 9 bases between the two ends. The V gene's germline CDR1 is MNHEY and CDR2 SVGAGI. The CDR3 consists of 13 residues. CDR3 DNA: TGTGCCAGCAGGGGACCATTCACAGATACGCAGTATTTT. It yields the protein CASRGPFTDTQYF.

The chain is built from TRBV12-3 or TRBV12-4 and TRBJ2-3, with a weak D call TRBD2 (6 bases). Trimming left V 1 base short and J 6 bases short, with 11 bases between. The CDR3 covers 14 residues. This CDR3 is CASSLGGIPDTQYF. CDR3 nucleotides: TGTGCCAGCAGTTTAGGCGGGATACCGGATACGCAGTATTTT.

This clonotype occurred many times. The gene calls are TRBV20-1 and TRBJ2-7, with a possible D match to TRBD1 (5 bases). Germline CDR1 is DFQATT and CDR2 is SNEGSKA (reference sequence). The CDR3 spans 15 residues. Trimming took 0 bases from V and 7 from J, leaving 19 bases between them. The CDR3 reads CSARDTDRVGREQYF. The CDR3 coding sequence is TGCAGTGCTAGAGATACCGACAGAGTAGGAAGGGAGCAGTACTTC.

This clonotype was recorded a few times. The chain joins TRBV5-5 to TRBJ1-5; 8 bases are a match to TRBD1. The germline V gene has CDR1 SGHKS and CDR2 YYEKEE (reference sequence). The junction had 8 bases not matched to a gene; V was cut back by 4 bases and J by 2 bases. The CDR3 has 16 amino acids. The CDR3 here is CASSPHGQGGNQPQHF. In DNA form, the CDR3 reads TGTGCCAGCAGCCCTCACGGACAGGGAGGCAATCAGCCCCAGCATTTT.

This clonotype appeared many times. V gene TRBV7-2 combines with J gene TRBJ2-2; no clear D. The CDR3 contains 15 residues. Germline V CDR1 and CDR2: SGHTA, FQGNSA. Between the trimmed V and J ends, which lost 1 base and 3 bases, there was a span of 9 bases. The CDR3 bases are TGTGCCAGCAGCTTAGGGGGTTCCGACACCGGGGAGCTGTTTTTT. Translated, it gives CASSLGGSDTGELFF. The complete variable domain, with remaining parts taken from reference TRBV7-2 and TRBJ2-2, reads GAGVSQSPSNKVTEKGKDVELRCDPISGHTALYWYRQSLGQGLEFLIYFQGNSAPDKSGLPSDRFSAERTGGSVSTLTIQRTQQEDSAVYLCASSLGGSDTGELFFGEGSRLTVL.

This clonotype has only a few counts. The rearrangement joins TRBV28 to TRBJ1-1, with D tentatively TRBD1 (5 bases). Germline V gives CDR1 MDHEN, CDR2 SYDVKM. This CDR3 has 15 amino acids. Trimming cost V 3 bases and J 1 base, with 12 bases left between them. The CDR3 here is CASSLVQGWNTEAFF. CDR3 nucleotide sequence: TGTGCCAGCAGTTTGGTGCAGGGATGGAACACTGAAGCTTTCTTT.